These T cell receptor beta chains were read from a single sample in a study of vaccination effects on CD4 cells after COVID-19. Their specific antigens are unknown. Only in-frame clones appear in the TCRdb table, and some are missing; sequencing was by immunoSEQ multiplex PCR. The sample includes 17,000 or so clones, roughly four fifths seen only once; the top ten take 15% to 20%. Sequenced here: CD4+ T cells from PBMCs cultured with SARS-CoV-2 spike peptides, sampled before COVID-19 vaccination. The receptor source for this set is a human donor who had a prior SARS-CoV-2 infection. The CDR3 runs from the conserved cysteine through the conserved F or W. D genes are given only for firm matches. Not every row has a clone size; where given, it reads once, few, many or a size class.

J	D	size	V	DNA	CDR3
TRBJ1-4	NA	NA	TRBV30	TGTGCCTGGAGTTCTGGGGTTAATGAAAAACTGTTTTTT	CAWSSGVNEKLFF
TRBJ1-4	NA	NA	TRBV9	TGTGCCAGCAGCGTAGATGCCGGGGGGGGTGAAAAACTGTTTTTT	CASSVDAGGGEKLFF
TRBJ2-1	TRBD1	NA	TRBV7-3	TGTGCCAGCAGTACAGGGGCGGAGCAGTTCTTC	CASSTGAEQFF
TRBJ2-1	TRBD2	NA	TRBV20-1	TGCAGTGCTAGTTTGAGCGGGAGGGATTACAATGAGCAGTTCTTC	CSASLSGRDYNEQFF
TRBJ2-2	NA	NA	TRBV2	TGTGCCAGCAGTGAAATGCGGGTTGGCACCGGGGAGCTGTTTTTT	CASSEMRVGTGELFF
TRBJ2-3	NA	NA	TRBV7-2	TGTGCCAGCAGCCCAGGGGTCGATCCCACAGATACGCAGTATTTT	CASSPGVDPTDTQYF
TRBJ2-3	NA	NA	TRBV4-2	TGTGCCAGCAGCCAAGTGGGGGCGGGAGTAGATACGCAGTATTTT	CASSQVGAGVDTQYF
TRBJ2-5	NA	once	TRBV7-2	TGTGCCAGCAGCTTCTCCCCCGGAGGGGGGAGGGGGGAGACCCAGTACTTC	CASSFSPGGGRGETQYF
TRBJ1-6	TRBD1	NA	TRBV2	TGTGCCACCTCGGGGACAGGGTCGGTAGGACCCCTCCACTTT	CATSGTGSVGPLHF
TRBJ2-3	TRBD1	NA	TRBV2	TGTGCCAGCAGTCAGACAGGGGGCGCGGATACGCAGTATTTT	CASSQTGGADTQYF